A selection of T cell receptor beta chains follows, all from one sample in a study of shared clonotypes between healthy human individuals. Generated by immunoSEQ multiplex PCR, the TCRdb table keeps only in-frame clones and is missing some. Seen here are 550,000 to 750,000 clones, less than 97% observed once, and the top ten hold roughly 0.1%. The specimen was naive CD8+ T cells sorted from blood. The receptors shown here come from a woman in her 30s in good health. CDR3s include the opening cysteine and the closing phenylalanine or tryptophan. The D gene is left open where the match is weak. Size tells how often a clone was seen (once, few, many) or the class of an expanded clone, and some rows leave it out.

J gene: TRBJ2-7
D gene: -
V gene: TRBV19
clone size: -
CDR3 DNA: TGTGCCAGTAGTAATGTCGGGTTGGCTGACGAGCAGTACTTC
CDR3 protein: CASSNVGLADEQYF

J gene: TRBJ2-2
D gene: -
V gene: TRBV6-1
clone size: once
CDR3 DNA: TGTGCCTCCGGGACGGGGGCATACACCGGGGAGCTGTTTTTT
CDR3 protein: CASGTGAYTGELFF

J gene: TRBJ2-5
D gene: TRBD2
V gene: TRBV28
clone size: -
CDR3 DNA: TGTGCCACCCGGGGGGGAGAGACCCAGTACTTC
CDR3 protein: CATRGGETQYF

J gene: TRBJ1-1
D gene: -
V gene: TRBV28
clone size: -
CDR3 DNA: TGTGCCAGCAGTTTTTCCGGGGGGCGTAAGAACACTGAAGCTTTCTTT
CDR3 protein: CASSFSGGRKNTEAFF

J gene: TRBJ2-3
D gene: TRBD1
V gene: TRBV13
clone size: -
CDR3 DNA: TGTGCCAGCAGCTTAGGGGACAGGGATGGGGGCACAGATACGCAGTATTTT
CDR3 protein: CASSLGDRDGGTDTQYF

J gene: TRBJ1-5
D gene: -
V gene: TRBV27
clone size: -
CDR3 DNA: TGTGCCAGCAGTCCGGGTGTAAGGCAGCCCCAGCATTTT
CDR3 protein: CASSPGVRQPQHF

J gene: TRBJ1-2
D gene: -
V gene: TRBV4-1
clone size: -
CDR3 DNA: TGCGCCAGCAGCCAAGAGGCGGGGGGCTATGGCTACACCTTC
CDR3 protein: CASSQEAGGYGYTF

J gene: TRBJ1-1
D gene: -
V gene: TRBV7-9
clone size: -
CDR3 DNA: TGTGCCAGCAGCATTAACAGGGAAGGGAGCACTGAAGCTTTCTTT
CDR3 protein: CASSINREGSTEAFF

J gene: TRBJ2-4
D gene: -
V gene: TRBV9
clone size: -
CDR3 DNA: TGTGCCAGCAGCCCTCCAGGGATATCGGACATTCAGTACTTC
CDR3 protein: CASSPPGISDIQYF

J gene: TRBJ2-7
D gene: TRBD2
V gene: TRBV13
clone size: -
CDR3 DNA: TGTGCCAGCAGCGTTACTAGCGGGAGGGTCAATTACGAGCAGTACTTC
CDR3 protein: CASSVTSGRVNYEQYF

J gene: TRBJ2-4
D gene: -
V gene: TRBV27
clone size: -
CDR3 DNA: TGTGCCAGCAGTTTAGTCGGGAGAGGGAACATTCAGTACTTC
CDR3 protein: CASSLVGRGNIQYF

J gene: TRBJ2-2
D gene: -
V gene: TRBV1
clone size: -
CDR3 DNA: TGCACCAGCAGCCTCCCGCGAAGGAGGAGTGCCGGGGAGCTGTTTTTT
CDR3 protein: CTSSLPRRRSAGELFF

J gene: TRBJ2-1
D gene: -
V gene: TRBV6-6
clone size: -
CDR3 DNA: TGTGCCAGCACCCCGACGCGCGGGGCCTCCTACAATGAGCAGTTCTTC
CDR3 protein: CASTPTRGASYNEQFF

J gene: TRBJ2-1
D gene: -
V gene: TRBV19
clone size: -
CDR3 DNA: TGTGCCAGTGCCTTACAGGGAACCTACAATGAGCAGTTCTTC
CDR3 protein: CASALQGTYNEQFF

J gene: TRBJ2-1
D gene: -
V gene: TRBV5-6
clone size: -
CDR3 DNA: TGTGCCAGCAGTTTCTCGTACAATGAGCAGTTCTTC
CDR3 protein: CASSFSYNEQFF

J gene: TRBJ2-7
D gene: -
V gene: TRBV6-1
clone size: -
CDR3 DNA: TGTGCCAGCAGTGGGGGAACGTCGGGAGAGCAGTACTTC
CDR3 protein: CASSGGTSGEQYF

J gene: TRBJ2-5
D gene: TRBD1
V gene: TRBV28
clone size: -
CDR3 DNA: TGTGCCAGCAGTACTAGACAGGGAGAGGACCAAGAGACCCAGTACTTC
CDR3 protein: CASSTRQGEDQETQYF

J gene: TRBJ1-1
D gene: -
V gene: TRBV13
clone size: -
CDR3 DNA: TGTGCCAGCAGCTTAGAGGCGGGGCTTGAAGCTTTCTTT
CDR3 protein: CASSLEAGLEAFF

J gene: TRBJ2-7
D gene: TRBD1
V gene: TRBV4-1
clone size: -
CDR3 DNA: TGCGCCAGCAGCCACGACAGGGGATACTACGAGCAGTACTTC
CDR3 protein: CASSHDRGYYEQYF

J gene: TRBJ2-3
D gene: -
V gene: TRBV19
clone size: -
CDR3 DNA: TGTGCCAGTAGTATCCTAGCGACAGATACGCAGTATTTT
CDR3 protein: CASSILATDTQYF

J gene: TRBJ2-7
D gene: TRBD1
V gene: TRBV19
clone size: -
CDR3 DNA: TGTGCCAGTAGCCCGGGACAGACCTCCTACGAGCAGTACTTC
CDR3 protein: CASSPGQTSYEQYF

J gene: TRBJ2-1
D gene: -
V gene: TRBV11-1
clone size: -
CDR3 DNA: TGTGCCAGCAGCTCACTAGCTAGGTCTAGTTCCTACAATGAGCAGTTCTTC
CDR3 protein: CASSSLARSSSYNEQFF

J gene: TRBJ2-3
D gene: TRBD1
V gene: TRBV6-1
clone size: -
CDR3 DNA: TGTGCCAGCAGTGTAACCTACCGGACAGGGAGGTCAGATACGCAGTATTTT
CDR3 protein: CASSVTYRTGRSDTQYF

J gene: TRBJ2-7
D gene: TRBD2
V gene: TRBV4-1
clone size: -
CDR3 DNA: TGCGCCAGCAGCCAAGATCCAGCGGGAGTTCGCGAGCAGTACTTC
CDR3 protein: CASSQDPAGVREQYF

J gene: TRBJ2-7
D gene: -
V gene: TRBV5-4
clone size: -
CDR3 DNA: TGTGCCAGCAGGGAGGACGGTCCGCAGTACTTC
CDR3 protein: CASREDGPQYF

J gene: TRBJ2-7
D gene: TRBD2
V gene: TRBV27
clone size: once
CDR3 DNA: TGTGCCAGCAGGACTAGCGATGGGTACGAGCAGTACTTC
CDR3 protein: CASRTSDGYEQYF

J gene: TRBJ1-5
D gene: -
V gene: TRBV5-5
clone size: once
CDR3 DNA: TGTGCCAGCAGCTTGAGCGGCCAGCCCCAGCATTTT
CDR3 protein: CASSLSGQPQHF

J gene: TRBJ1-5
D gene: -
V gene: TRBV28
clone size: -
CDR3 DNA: TGTGCCAGCAGTCCGTCATCACAGCCCCAGCATTTT
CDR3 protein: CASSPSSQPQHF

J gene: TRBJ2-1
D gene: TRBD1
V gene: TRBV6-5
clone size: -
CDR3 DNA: TGTGCCAGCAGTTACTCTTTCCGGGACAGGGACAATGAGCAGTTCTTC
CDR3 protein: CASSYSFRDRDNEQFF

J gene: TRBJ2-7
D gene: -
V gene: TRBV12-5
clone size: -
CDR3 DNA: TGTGCTAGTGGTTTGGGCGGGACCTTATCCGAGTTGGACTTC
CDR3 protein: CASGLGGTLSELDF

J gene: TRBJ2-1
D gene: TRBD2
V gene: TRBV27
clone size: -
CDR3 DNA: TGTGCCAGCACTGCCAGCGGGAGTTCCTACAATGAGCAGTTCTTC
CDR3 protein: CASTASGSSYNEQFF

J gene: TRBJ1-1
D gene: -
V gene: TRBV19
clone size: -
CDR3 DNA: TGTGCCAGTAGTATAGCCGAAAACACTGAAGCTTTCTTT
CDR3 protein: CASSIAENTEAFF

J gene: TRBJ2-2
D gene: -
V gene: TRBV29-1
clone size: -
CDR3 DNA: TGCAGCGTTGAAGATGGAATAGCGCCCGGGGAGCTGTTTTTT
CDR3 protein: CSVEDGIAPGELFF